A selection of T cell receptor beta chains follows, all from one sample in a study of blood T cell repertoires in COVID-19. Assay used: immunoSEQ multiplex PCR; TCRdb lists only in-frame clones, some missing. The table shows roughly 130,000 clones, with about four fifths occurring only once. Specimen: peripheral blood. These receptor sequences come from a woman in her forties or fifties with acute or convalescent COVID-19. Each CDR3 is given with its conserved first and last residue. Each record gives: CDR3 length, J gene, clone size, V gene, CDR3 protein. Some rows have no size entry. The others give once, few or many, or a class for an expanded clone.

>15|TRBJ2-2|-|TRBV2
CASTPRTGNTGELFF
>16|TRBJ2-7|-|TRBV28
CASSLSAGGLSYEQYF
>14|TRBJ1-3|once|TRBV7-9
CASSLPGSGNTIYF
>13|TRBJ1-2|-|TRBV6-4
CASSPDGYYGYTF
>18|TRBJ2-1|once|TRBV10-3
CAISLSAGTSGGLNEQFF
>14|TRBJ1-6|-|TRBV5-4
CASSLQGAGSPLHF
>13|TRBJ2-5|-|TRBV6-5
CASSYRGQETQYF
>14|TRBJ2-7|few|TRBV5-6
CASSLRVQAYEQYF
>18|TRBJ2-3|-|TRBV5-4
CASSLGLAGGLSTDTQYF
>13|TRBJ1-3|-|TRBV5-1
CASSWEAGNTIYF
>15|TRBJ1-2|-|TRBV13
CASSWGTGGDYGYTF
>12|TRBJ2-7|-|TRBV10-1
CASGAEQYEQYF
>14|TRBJ2-2|-|TRBV19
CASSPGTSPGELFF
>14|TRBJ1-5|-|TRBV7-8
CASSLGLRNQPQHF
>15|TRBJ2-3|-|TRBV7-9
CASRSSGGRADTQYF
>15|TRBJ1-1|-|TRBV6-5
CASSHAITGGPEAFF
>12|TRBJ1-3|-|TRBV29-1
CSVGHLGNTIYF
>16|TRBJ2-1|-|TRBV7-3
CASSLTQQGAYNEQFF
>13|TRBJ1-2|-|TRBV28
CASRSGGGEGYTF